The 23 T cell receptor beta chains listed next were all sequenced from one sample in a study of control samples from healthy donors and cancer patients. Here immunoSEQ multiplex PCR was the method, and the copy in TCRdb shows in-frame clones only, minus some. The data show 150,000 or so clones, about 95% seen once. Material: PBMCs. The receptor set was obtained from a man in his 60s with colorectal cancer.

The gene calls are TRBV9 and TRBJ1-1, with D unresolved. V was cut by 0 bases and J by 1 base, with 4 bases left in between. From germline, CDR1 is SGDLS and CDR2 YYNGEE. CDR3 length: 13 amino acids. CDR3 sequence (DNA): TGTGCCAGCAGCGTAGATCAGAACACTGAAGCTTTCTTT. It specifies CASSVDQNTEAFF.

J is TRBJ2-2 and V is TRBV29-1; D not certain. CDR1 and CDR2 from the germline V gene are SQVTM and ANQGSEA. The CDR3 spans 13 residues. V shed 4 bases and J shed 5 bases, with 11 bases lying between them. CDR3 sequence reads: CSVVTGGTGELFF. The DNA for the CDR3 is TGCAGCGTTGTTACGGGCGGAACCGGGGAGCTGTTTTTT.

The chain carries TRBV19 and TRBJ1-3; 11 nucleotides match TRBD1. The CDR3 is 15 amino acids. Germline loops: CDR1 LNHDA, CDR2 SQIVND (reference sequence). Losses at the gene ends were 8 bases for V and 11 bases for J; bases not matched to a gene: 14. The CDR3 loop reads CASRKSGTGGPAIYF. The CDR3 DNA follows: TGTGCCAGTCGAAAGTCCGGGACAGGGGGACCAGCCATATATTTT. Looking up the rest from reference TRBV19 and TRBJ1-3 gives the full variable domain: DGGITQSPKYLFRKEGQNVTLSCEQNLNHDAMYWYRQDPGQGLRLIYYSQIVNDFQKGDIAEGYSVSREKKESFPLTVTSAQKNPTAFYLCASRKSGTGGPAIYFGEGSWLTVV.

The rearrangement joins TRBV6-5 to TRBJ1-2, with 9 bases fitting TRBD1. Germline CDR1 MNHEY, CDR2 SVGAGI. With V trimmed by 5 bases and J by 9 bases, 7 bases remained unmatched. This CDR3 is 13 amino acids long. DNA of the CDR3: TGTGCCAGCAGTCCTGACAGGGGGTATAGCTACACCTTC. This encodes CASSPDRGYSYTF.

This chain links TRBV4-2 with TRBJ2-7; the match to TRBD2 covers 11 bases. The CDR3 has 15 amino acids. V was pared by 3 bases and J by 7 bases, with 8 bases of the junction left unmatched. Germline CDR1 is LGHNA and CDR2 is YNFKEQ. The CDR3 spells CASSQGSGGAVEQYF. The CDR3 DNA sequence: TGTGCCAGCAGCCAGGGTAGCGGGGGGGCCGTAGAGCAGTACTTC.

The genes are TRBV7-2 and TRBJ2-5; D is tentatively TRBD1 or TRBD2 (5 bases each). Per the germline V gene, CDR1 is SGHTA and CDR2 is FQGNSA. The length of the CDR3 is 13 residues. V was pared by 2 bases and J by 5 bases, with 9 bases between. The CDR3 DNA sequence: TGTGCCAGCAGCTTACAAAGGGACGAGACCCAGTACTTC. Its translation: CASSLQRDETQYF.

As DNA, the CDR3 is TGTGCCAGCAGCCCTGGGGCCAGGTCTGACATGAACACTGAAGCTTTCTTT. Translating gives CASSPGARSDMNTEAFF. The gene calls are TRBV2 and TRBJ1-1, with D perhaps TRBD1 (5 bases). Germline assignment: CDR1 SNHLY and CDR2 FYNNEI. The V and J ends lost 6 bases and 0 bases respectively, with 20 bases between them. The CDR3 is 17 residues long.

The V and J genes are TRBV5-1 and TRBJ1-1; 10 nucleotides line up with TRBD1. This CDR3 has 15 amino acids. Trimming at V came to 1 base and at J to 5 bases, leaving 5 bases not matched to a gene. Per germline, CDR1 SGHRS and CDR2 YFSETQ. In DNA form, the CDR3 reads TGCGCCAGCAGCTTGAGGGGACAGGGGAGGACTGAAGCTTTCTTT. The encoded protein is CASSLRGQGRTEAFF.

The chain recombines TRBV19 with TRBJ1-1; D not certain. CDR1 is LNHDA and CDR2 is SQIVND in the germline V gene (reference sequence). Trimming left V 6 bases short and J 1 base short, with 21 bases between. This CDR3 has 17 residues. The CDR3 reads CASRIATTRGWNTEAFF. The CDR3, as DNA: TGTGCCAGTAGGATCGCGACAACCCGCGGCTGGAACACTGAAGCTTTCTTT.

The chain is built from TRBV19 and TRBJ2-5, with 8 nucleotides matching TRBD2. From germline, CDR1 is LNHDA and CDR2 SQIVND (reference sequence). The CDR3 sequence is 13 residues long. V trimming: 5 bases; J trimming: 4 bases; junction bases outside the gene matches: 3. DNA for the CDR3: TGTGCCAGTAGTTCCGGGGGGGGAGAGACCCAGTACTTC. Translating it yields CASSSGGGETQYF.

This chain joins TRBV6-1 and TRBJ2-5, with a possible D match to TRBD1 (5 bases). CDR1 and CDR2 (germline): MNHNS, SASEGT. V was cut by 0 bases and J by 5 bases, with 13 bases left in between. There are 15 residues in the CDR3. DNA for the CDR3: TGTGCCAGCAGTGAAGCGCCGACAGTGAGGGAGACCCAGTACTTC. Translated: CASSEAPTVRETQYF.

The chain recombines TRBV6-1 with TRBJ2-1; 8 nucleotides line up with TRBD1. The CDR3 has 15 amino acids. The germline gives CDR1 MNHNS, CDR2 SASEGT. V dropped 2 bases and J dropped 3; count of bases not matched to a gene: 3. Written as DNA, the CDR3 is TGTGCCAGCAGTGAACAGGGGGCAGACTACAATGAGCAGTTCTTC. Amino acid sequence: CASSEQGADYNEQFF.

V is TRBV19 and J is TRBJ2-1, with no clear D. The CDR3 extends over 11 amino acids. V dropped 4 bases and J dropped 11 bases, with 9 bases sitting between them. CDR1 LNHDA and CDR2 SQIVND come from the germline V gene (reference sequence). The CDR3 is CASSTDIKQFF. The CDR3 nucleotides read TGTGCCAGTAGTACCGACATTAAGCAGTTCTTC.

This clone was observed a single time. V usage is TRBV19 and J usage is TRBJ1-4; D might be TRBD1 (6 bases). Deletions cut 3 bases from V and 1 base from J, with 9 bases between. The CDR3 sequence is 15 residues long. CDR1 LNHDA and CDR2 SQIVND come from the germline V gene (reference sequence). Written as DNA, the CDR3 is TGTGCCAGTAGTATGGGGGCGCGAACTAATGAAAAACTGTTTTTT. This sequence encodes CASSMGARTNEKLFF.

The CDR3 protein is CSVERRTGAGNTF. The DNA for the CDR3 is TGCAGCGTTGAAAGGAGGACAGGGGCAGGGAACACCTTC. The chain has TRBV29-1 and TRBJ1-2; 9 bases agree with TRBD1. CDR1 is SQVTM and CDR2 is ANQGSEA in the germline V gene. The CDR3 consists of 13 residues. Unmatched junction bases numbered 10, after V lost 2 bases and J lost 12 bases.

The V call is TRBV4-3, the J call TRBJ1-2, with D perhaps matching TRBD1 (6 bases). Germline-derived CDR1 and CDR2 are LGHNA and YSLEER. The CDR3 covers 16 residues. V lost 1 base, J lost 1 base, and 13 bases lay in between. The CDR3 DNA follows: TGCGCCAGCAGCCAAGCTCGGGACACCGATAACTATGGCTACACCTTC. This codes for CASSQARDTDNYGYTF.

The chain carries TRBV2 and TRBJ2-7; D is perhaps TRBD1 or TRBD2 (5 bases each). The CDR3 has 14 residues. Germline values: CDR1 SNHLY, CDR2 FYNNEI. Trimming stripped 1 base from V and 0 bases from J, with 7 bases between. The CDR3 spells CASSEEGSSYEQYF. In nucleotides, the CDR3 is TGTGCCAGCAGTGAAGAGGGGAGCTCCTACGAGCAGTACTTC.

The rearrangement links TRBV12-3 or TRBV12-4 to TRBJ1-1; D remains unclear. With 6 bases removed from V and 2 bases from J, the gap between germline ends came to 7 bases. This CDR3 is built from 12 residues. The CDR3 sequence is CASRDGNTEAFF. The CDR3 DNA sequence: TGTGCCAGCAGGGACGGAAACACTGAAGCTTTCTTT.

V usage is TRBV7-9 and J usage is TRBJ2-1, with 12 bases fitting TRBD2. The V segment lost 6 bases and the J segment 0 bases; nucleotides outside the gene matches: 12. Germline CDR1 and CDR2: SEHNR and FQNEAQ (reference sequence). The CDR3 length is 19 residues. The CDR3 region is CASRTRTSGAPGSYNEQFF. The CDR3, as DNA: TGTGCCAGCAGGACCCGGACTAGCGGGGCCCCGGGCTCCTACAATGAGCAGTTCTTC.

V is TRBV4-1 and J is TRBJ2-5; the D is unclear. Germline V gene data show CDR1 as MGHRA and CDR2 as YSYEKL. V was clipped by 0 bases and J by 1 base, with 12 bases between them. The CDR3 loop spans 16 amino acids. The CDR3 spells CASSQDDIQPQETQYF. The DNA of the CDR3 is TGCGCCAGCAGCCAAGATGATATACAACCCCAAGAGACCCAGTACTTC.

The V and J genes are TRBV6-5 and TRBJ2-3; D is unresolved. Germline V gene lookup returns CDR1 MNHEY and CDR2 SVGAGI. Trimming took 0 bases from V and 2 from J, leaving 6 bases between them. CDR3 length: 14 residues. CDR3 sequence reads: CASSYSGYTDTQYF. For the CDR3, the DNA is TGTGCCAGCAGTTACTCAGGATACACAGATACGCAGTATTTT.

The chain employs TRBV7-9 and TRBJ1-6, with TRBD1 matching 10 bases. The germline V gene encodes CDR1 SEHNR and CDR2 FQNEAQ (reference sequence). V trimming: 6 bases; J trimming: 1 base; junction bases outside the gene matches: 6. The CDR3 contains 17 residues. CDR3 sequence: CASSSGQGNSYNSPLHF. CDR3 nucleotides: TGTGCCAGCAGTTCGGGACAGGGGAATTCCTATAATTCACCCCTCCACTTT. The full variable domain, completed using reference TRBV7-9 and TRBJ1-6, is DTGVSQNPRHKITKRGQNVTFRCDPISEHNRLYWYRQTLGQGPEFLTYFQNEAQLEKSRLLSDRFSAERPKGSFSTLEIQRTEQGDSAMYLCASSSGQGNSYNSPLHFGNGTRLTVT.

The rearrangement links TRBV10-3 to TRBJ2-2, with TRBD1 as a possible D gene (6 bases). Germline V gives CDR1 ENHRY, CDR2 SYGVKD. The V end was cut by 6 bases, the J end by 4 bases, with 12 bases between. The CDR3 sequence is 14 residues long. CDR3 loop: CAIRTTGATGELFF. Here the CDR3 DNA reads TGTGCCATCAGAACGACAGGAGCCACCGGGGAGCTGTTTTTT.